This TCR beta chain emerged from a study of OX40 agonist ivuxolimab in advanced cancers. This CDR3 region has 16 residues. CDR1 SGHAT and CDR2 FQNNGV come from the germline V gene. V dropped 5 bases and J dropped 5; count of bases not matched to a gene: 14. As for this clone: Its antigen is unidentified.

Sequenced by immunoSEQ multiplex PCR; TCRdb stores in-frame clones only, minus some. Among about 31,000 clones, 75% to 90% were seen once, and the ten largest hold roughly 31%. Points from the study as a whole: Expanded peripheral T cell antigen specificity was not determined.

This clonotype was obtained from an adult with an advanced solid tumor such as melanoma, head and neck, liver or kidney cancer. The sample here was CD4+ or CD8+ T cells sorted from blood, taken in a trial of the OX40 agonist ivuxolimab. The rearrangement links TRBV11-2 to TRBJ2-7; 8 positions agree with TRBD1. The chain's CDR3 is CASSQRGTGGFHEQYF. The CDR3 DNA reads TGTGCCAGCAGCCAACGAGGGACAGGCGGGTTTCACGAGCAGTACTTC.